Sequencing of this T cell receptor beta chain was carried out in a study of blood T cell repertoires in COVID-19. The overall study: Some COVID-19 samples were acute and others convalescent; all came from the United States, Italy and Spain. PBMCs, B-cell-depleted T cells, or T cells were the source of the cDNA or gDNA that made up the material.

Participants were aged roughly 18 to 100 years from about 25 US areas. Grouping used clinical history reported by participants in a survey and questionnaire. Produced via immunoSEQ multiplex PCR; TCRdb's table is partial and in-frame only. Seen here are fewer than 200,000 clones, more than 70% observed once, and the top ten hold 15% to 20%. Trimming stripped 6 bases from V and 5 bases from J, with 13 bases between. This CDR3 has 13 residues. Germline V gene data show CDR1 as MNHEY and CDR2 as SVGAGI. The clonotype comes from a man aged 55 to 69 who had recovered from COVID-19. The rearrangement uses TRBV6-5 and TRBJ1-2; D is ambiguous. Sequencing was done on a sample of PBMCs or T cells enriched from blood (not recorded which). The CDR3 nucleotides are TGTGCCAGCAGCAAGGAGAGGCAGTATGGCTACACCTTC. It specifies CASSKERQYGYTF.